This record concerns one T cell receptor beta chain sequence. The record originates from a study of T cell changes during pregnancy in multiple sclerosis. The table came from immunoSEQ multiplex PCR; TCRdb's copy has only in-frame clones and leaves some out. The profile shows roughly 52,000 clones, 94% of them singletons. From germline, CDR1 is GTSNPN and CDR2 SVGIG (reference sequence). This CDR3 has 14 amino acids. V was trimmed by 0 bases and J by 2 bases, leaving 10 bases between them. The TCR originated in a female donor with multiple sclerosis, enrolled in a pregnancy study. V and J are TRBV30 and TRBJ2-5; D possibly corresponds to TRBD1 (5 bases). The starting material was CD8+ T cells from peripheral blood mononuclear cells, obtained in the third trimester of pregnancy. CDR3 loop: CAWSVGAAQETQYF. CDR3 nucleotides: TGTGCCTGGAGTGTAGGGGCGGCTCAAGAGACCCAGTACTTC.